Listed below are T cell receptor beta chains from one sample, sequenced in a study of blood T cell repertoires in COVID-19. The data were produced by immunoSEQ multiplex PCR, yet TCRdb's version contains in-frame clones alone and is incomplete. The sample yields some 350,000 clones, 90% seen once. The sequenced sample was peripheral blood. These receptors all stem from a man aged 18 to 30 with active or convalescent COVID-19. Each CDR3 is given with its conserved first and last residue. D genes are given only for firm matches. A row's size may be missing; if present it is once, few, many or a size class.

J: TRBJ1-2
size: .
V: TRBV5-5
D: .
CDR3: CASRLVQGYGYTF
DNA: TGTGCCAGCAGATTAGTACAGGGATATGGCTACACCTTC

J: TRBJ2-1
size: .
V: TRBV7-3
D: .
CDR3: CASSPDTAVNNEQFF
DNA: TGTGCCAGCAGCCCAGACACAGCCGTTAACAATGAGCAGTTCTTC

J: TRBJ2-1
size: .
V: TRBV5-1
D: TRBD2
CDR3: CASSFGAGPTIEQFF
DNA: TGCGCCAGCAGCTTCGGAGCGGGGCCAACAATTGAGCAGTTCTTC

J: TRBJ2-3
size: once
V: TRBV6-6
D: TRBD1
CDR3: CAHGQGSTDTQYF
DNA: TGTGCCCACGGACAGGGGAGCACAGATACGCAGTATTTT

J: TRBJ1-1
size: .
V: TRBV9
D: .
CDR3: CASSGVRGTESSGAFF
DNA: TGTGCCAGCAGCGGCGTCAGGGGAACGGAGTCATCGGGAGCTTTCTTT

J: TRBJ2-2
size: once
V: TRBV29-1
D: TRBD1
CDR3: CSVESAGQGALFF
DNA: TGCAGCGTTGAATCGGCGGGACAGGGTGCGCTGTTTTTT

J: TRBJ2-7
size: .
V: TRBV6-2/TRBV6-3
D: TRBD2
CDR3: CASSWTSGRYEQYF
DNA: TGTGCCAGCAGTTGGACTAGCGGGAGGTACGAGCAGTACTTC

J: TRBJ2-4
size: .
V: TRBV7-2
D: TRBD2
CDR3: CASSERGRGIQYF
DNA: TGTGCCAGCAGCGAACGGGGGAGGGGCATTCAGTACTTC

J: TRBJ2-3
size: .
V: TRBV6-2/TRBV6-3
D: TRBD2
CDR3: CASSASSGRATADTQYF
DNA: TGTGCCAGCAGTGCTTCTAGCGGGAGGGCCACGGCAGATACGCAGTATTTT

J: TRBJ1-1
size: .
V: TRBV19
D: .
CDR3: CASSRQGFFSEAFF
DNA: TGTGCCAGTAGCCGTCAGGGTTTTTTCTCTGAAGCTTTCTTT

J: TRBJ2-2
size: .
V: TRBV2
D: .
CDR3: CASSLLAMELFF
DNA: TGTGCCAGCAGCTTACTAGCAATGGAGCTGTTTTTT

J: TRBJ2-2
size: .
V: TRBV5-4
D: .
CDR3: CASTPSKANTGELFF
DNA: TGTGCCAGCACCCCTTCTAAAGCGAACACCGGGGAGCTGTTTTTT

J: TRBJ2-2
size: .
V: TRBV28
D: TRBD1
CDR3: CASSTPPGQATGELFF
DNA: TGTGCCAGCAGTACACCGCCGGGACAGGCCACCGGGGAGCTGTTTTTT

J: TRBJ2-5
size: .
V: TRBV6-6
D: .
CDR3: CASSYSTGQETQYF
DNA: TGTGCCAGCAGTTACTCTACCGGCCAAGAGACCCAGTACTTC

J: TRBJ2-7
size: .
V: TRBV15
D: .
CDR3: CATSRGGRGRALPYEQYF
DNA: TGTGCCACCAGCAGAGGGGGCAGGGGTAGGGCCCTCCCCTACGAGCAGTACTTC

J: TRBJ2-7
size: .
V: TRBV10-3
D: TRBD2
CDR3: CATSTSDYEQYF
DNA: TGTGCCACCTCGACTAGCGACTACGAGCAGTACTTC

J: TRBJ2-1
size: once
V: TRBV4-1
D: TRBD2
CDR3: CASSQVGLAGVDEQFF
DNA: TGCGCCAGCAGCCAAGTGGGACTAGCGGGAGTTGATGAGCAGTTCTTC

J: TRBJ1-3
size: .
V: TRBV27
D: .
CDR3: CASSQRPPTLRSGNTIYF
DNA: TGTGCCAGCAGCCAGAGACCCCCGACATTACGCTCTGGAAACACCATATATTTT

J: TRBJ2-3
size: .
V: TRBV7-3
D: .
CDR3: CASSTTSTDTQYF
DNA: TGTGCCAGCAGCACAACCAGCACAGATACGCAGTATTTT

J: TRBJ1-1
size: .
V: TRBV19
D: TRBD1
CDR3: CASFRAGQGRAEAFF
DNA: TGTGCCAGCTTCAGAGCGGGACAGGGCAGGGCTGAAGCTTTCTTT

J: TRBJ2-1
size: .
V: TRBV18
D: TRBD2
CDR3: CATRSGGDNEQFF
DNA: TGTGCCACGAGAAGCGGGGGGGACAATGAGCAGTTCTTC

J: TRBJ1-1
size: once
V: TRBV4-3
D: TRBD1
CDR3: CASSRSGGTEAFF
DNA: TGCGCCAGCAGCCGCTCAGGGGGCACTGAAGCTTTCTTT

J: TRBJ1-2
size: .
V: TRBV25-1
D: TRBD1
CDR3: CASSELTGGVGYTF
DNA: TGTGCCAGCAGTGAACTTACAGGGGGCGTTGGCTACACCTTC

J: TRBJ2-5
size: .
V: TRBV7-2
D: TRBD1
CDR3: CASSFPTGGNQETQYF
DNA: TGTGCCAGCAGCTTCCCGACAGGGGGCAATCAAGAGACCCAGTACTTC

J: TRBJ2-1
size: once
V: TRBV6-5
D: TRBD2
CDR3: CASSETSGGNEQFF
DNA: TGTGCCAGTTCAGAGACTAGCGGAGGGAATGAGCAGTTCTTC

J: TRBJ1-1
size: .
V: TRBV27
D: TRBD1
CDR3: CASRVDRGNTEAFF
DNA: TGTGCCAGCAGGGTAGACAGGGGGAACACTGAAGCTTTCTTT

J: TRBJ1-2
size: .
V: TRBV7-9
D: .
CDR3: CASSFFGGYTF
DNA: TGTGCCAGCAGCTTTTTCGGTGGCTACACCTTC

J: TRBJ1-6
size: .
V: TRBV5-6
D: TRBD1
CDR3: CASSLVRTGASPLHF
DNA: TGTGCCAGCAGCTTGGTAAGGACAGGGGCTTCACCCCTCCACTTT

J: TRBJ1-5
size: .
V: TRBV9
D: TRBD1
CDR3: CASSARDSNQPQHF
DNA: TGTGCCAGCAGCGCCCGGGACAGTAATCAGCCCCAGCATTTT

J: TRBJ2-7
size: .
V: TRBV6-1
D: .
CDR3: CASSEEGRRSEQYF
DNA: TGTGCCAGCAGTGAAGAGGGAAGGAGGTCGGAGCAGTACTTC

J: TRBJ2-1
size: .
V: TRBV9
D: TRBD2
CDR3: CASSVGNSGGYNEQFF
DNA: TGTGCCAGCAGCGTAGGAAATAGCGGGGGGTACAATGAGCAGTTCTTC

J: TRBJ2-1
size: .
V: TRBV4-2
D: .
CDR3: CASSPTGEAYNEQFF
DNA: TGTGCCAGCAGCCCGACCGGGGAGGCCTACAATGAGCAGTTCTTC

J: TRBJ2-1
size: .
V: TRBV4-3
D: TRBD2
CDR3: CASSQDLSPLSGSNNEQFF
DNA: TGCGCCAGCAGCCAAGATCTTAGTCCCCTAAGCGGGAGTAACAATGAGCAGTTCTTC

J: TRBJ1-1
size: .
V: TRBV27
D: .
CDR3: CASSQGGTEAFF
DNA: TGTGCCAGCAGCCAGGGAGGCACTGAAGCTTTCTTT

J: TRBJ2-7
size: .
V: TRBV5-1
D: .
CDR3: CASSLVRTAGNYEQYF
DNA: TGCGCCAGCAGCTTGGTTCGTACAGCCGGAAACTACGAGCAGTACTTC

J: TRBJ2-1
size: .
V: TRBV7-2
D: TRBD2
CDR3: CASSRGLAGGLEQFF
DNA: TGTGCCAGCAGCAGGGGACTAGCGGGGGGGCTTGAGCAGTTCTTC

J: TRBJ1-1
size: .
V: TRBV24-1
D: .
CDR3: CATRMTVNTEAFF
DNA: TGTGCCACCAGAATGACAGTGAACACTGAAGCTTTCTTT

J: TRBJ1-4
size: .
V: TRBV5-1
D: .
CDR3: CASSLGTGRGEKLFF
DNA: TGCGCCAGCAGCTTGGGTACGGGGCGGGGTGAAAAACTGTTTTTT

J: TRBJ2-6
size: few
V: TRBV4-3
D: .
CDR3: CASSQDRGTGANVLTF
DNA: TGCGCCAGCAGCCAAGATAGGGGAACTGGGGCCAACGTCCTGACTTTC

J: TRBJ1-4
size: .
V: TRBV28
D: .
CDR3: CASTTGTFGHEKLFF
DNA: TGTGCCAGCACCACCGGGACTTTCGGGCACGAAAAACTGTTTTTT

J: TRBJ2-2
size: .
V: TRBV7-2
D: TRBD1
CDR3: CASSTQGANTGELFF
DNA: TGTGCCAGCAGCACTCAGGGGGCGAACACCGGGGAGCTGTTTTTT

J: TRBJ1-5
size: once
V: TRBV24-1
D: .
CDR3: CATQEYSNQPQHF
DNA: TGTGCCACCCAGGAATATAGCAATCAGCCCCAGCATTTT

J: TRBJ2-1
size: .
V: TRBV6-5
D: TRBD1
CDR3: CASSYQDRNTYNEQFF
DNA: TGTGCCAGCAGTTATCAGGACAGGAATACCTACAATGAGCAGTTCTTC

J: TRBJ1-2
size: .
V: TRBV24-1
D: TRBD1
CDR3: CATSDNRGQNGYTF
DNA: TGTGCCACCAGTGATAACAGGGGTCAGAATGGCTACACCTTC

J: TRBJ1-1
size: .
V: TRBV12-3/TRBV12-4
D: .
CDR3: CASSLRLTEAFF
DNA: TGTGCCAGCAGTCTGAGGCTAACTGAAGCTTTCTTT

J: TRBJ2-7
size: .
V: TRBV11-3
D: TRBD2
CDR3: CASSLDLRREPDYEQYF
DNA: TGTGCCAGCAGCTTAGATCTCCGGCGGGAGCCCGACTACGAGCAGTACTTC

J: TRBJ1-6
size: .
V: TRBV6-7
D: .
CDR3: CASSYYSQDSPLHF
DNA: TGTGCCAGCAGTTACTATAGTCAGGATTCACCCCTCCACTTT

J: TRBJ2-1
size: .
V: TRBV28
D: .
CDR3: CASSGGLGNEQFF
DNA: TGTGCCAGCAGTGGGGGCTTGGGCAATGAGCAGTTCTTC

J: TRBJ2-1
size: .
V: TRBV1
D: .
CDR3: CTSSHYYSGGGWDEQFF
DNA: TGCACCAGCAGCCATTACTATAGCGGGGGCGGATGGGATGAGCAGTTCTTC

J: TRBJ2-1
size: .
V: TRBV6-4
D: TRBD2
CDR3: CASSDIVEREVNNEQFF
DNA: TGTGCCAGCAGCGATATCGTTGAGCGGGAGGTCAACAATGAGCAGTTCTTC